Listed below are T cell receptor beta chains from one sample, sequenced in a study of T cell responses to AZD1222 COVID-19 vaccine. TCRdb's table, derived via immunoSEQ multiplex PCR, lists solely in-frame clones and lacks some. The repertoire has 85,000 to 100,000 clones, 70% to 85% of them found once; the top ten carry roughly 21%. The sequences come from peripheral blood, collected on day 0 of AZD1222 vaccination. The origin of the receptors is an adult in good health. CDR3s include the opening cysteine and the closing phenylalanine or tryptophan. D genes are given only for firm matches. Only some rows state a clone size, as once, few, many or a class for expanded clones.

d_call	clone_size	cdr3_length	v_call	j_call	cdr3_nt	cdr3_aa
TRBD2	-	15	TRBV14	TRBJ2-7	TGTGCCAGCAGCCAAGTCAGTGCGGGAGGCTACGAGCAGTACTTC	CASSQVSAGGYEQYF
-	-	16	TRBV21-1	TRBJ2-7	TGTGCCAGCAGCGTCCACCGGGACAGAGACTCCTACGAGCAGTACTTC	CASSVHRDRDSYEQYF
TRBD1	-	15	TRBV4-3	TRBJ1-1	TGCGCCAGCAGCCAAGATCGCTCCCGGGACAGGGAAGCTTTCTTT	CASSQDRSRDREAFF
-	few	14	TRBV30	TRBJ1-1	TGTGCCTGGATCAGTTGGCGCGGGGGGCGCCAAGCTTTCTTT	CAWISWRGGRQAFF
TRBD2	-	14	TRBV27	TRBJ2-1	TGTGCCAGCAGCCTACTAGCGGGGGGCCGAGAGCAGTTCTTC	CASSLLAGGREQFF
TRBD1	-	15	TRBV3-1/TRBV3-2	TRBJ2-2	TGTGCCAGCAGCAGGGACAGGGTTGCGACCGGGGAGCTGTTTTTT	CASSRDRVATGELFF
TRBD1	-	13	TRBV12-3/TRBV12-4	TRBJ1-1	TGTGCCAGCAGCCTCGACAGGGGCACTGAAGCTTTCTTT	CASSLDRGTEAFF
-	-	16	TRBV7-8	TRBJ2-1	TGTGCCAGCAGCCCCCTTACGGGCGAATCAGGCAATGAGCAGTTCTTC	CASSPLTGESGNEQFF
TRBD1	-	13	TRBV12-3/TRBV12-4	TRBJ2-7	TGTGCCAGCAGTGGGCAGGGGGTTGACGAGCAGTACTTC	CASSGQGVDEQYF
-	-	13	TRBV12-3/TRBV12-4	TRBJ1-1	TGTGCCAGCAGTTCCAGGGTGGACACTGAAGCTTTCTTT	CASSSRVDTEAFF
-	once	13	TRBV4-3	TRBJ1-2	TGCGCCAGCAGCCAAGAGCACGGGGGTGGCTACACCTTC	CASSQEHGGGYTF
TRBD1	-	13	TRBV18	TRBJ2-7	TGTGCCAGCTCACCAGGGACAGGGCGCGAGCAGTACTTC	CASSPGTGREQYF
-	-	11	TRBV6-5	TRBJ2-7	TGTGCCAGCAGTAGGTTACACGAGCAGTACTTC	CASSRLHEQYF
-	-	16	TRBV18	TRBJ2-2	TGTGCCAGCTCACCGTCTCGGGATTCTAACACCGGGGAGCTGTTTTTT	CASSPSRDSNTGELFF
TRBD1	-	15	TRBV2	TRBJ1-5	TGTGCCAGCAGTGAAAGGACAGGGGGCCGTCAGCCCCAGCATTTT	CASSERTGGRQPQHF
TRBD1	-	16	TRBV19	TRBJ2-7	TGTGCCAGTAGTAAAATGCCGGGACAGGGGGCCTACGAGCAGTACTTC	CASSKMPGQGAYEQYF
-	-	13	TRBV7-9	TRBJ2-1	TGTGCCAGCAGCCCCAGATGGGAAAATGAGCAGTTCTTC	CASSPRWENEQFF
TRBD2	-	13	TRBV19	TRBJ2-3	TGTGCCAGTGGATTCGGGGGGGCAGATACGCAGTATTTT	CASGFGGADTQYF
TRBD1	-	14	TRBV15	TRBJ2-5	TGTGCCACCAGTCTTGGACAGGGGGCTAAGACCCAGTACTTC	CATSLGQGAKTQYF
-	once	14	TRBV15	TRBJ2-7	TGTGCCACCAGCAAGAACACGGAGGTCTACGAGCAGTACTTC	CATSKNTEVYEQYF
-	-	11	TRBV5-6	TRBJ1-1	TGTGCCAGCAGCTTGGTACAGGAAGCTTTCTTT	CASSLVQEAFF
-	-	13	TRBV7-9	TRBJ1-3	TGTGCCCTGCGCGGGAGCTCTGGAAACACCATATATTTT	CALRGSSGNTIYF
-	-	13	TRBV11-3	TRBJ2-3	TGTGCCAGCAGCCGGGGACCCACAGATACGCAGTATTTT	CASSRGPTDTQYF
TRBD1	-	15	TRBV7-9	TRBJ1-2	TGTGCCAGCAGCTCCCGGGACAGACGACTCTATGGCTACACCTTC	CASSSRDRRLYGYTF
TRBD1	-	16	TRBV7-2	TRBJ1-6	TGTGCCAGCAGCTTAACCTTTGGGCAGGGGGACTCACCCCTCCACTTT	CASSLTFGQGDSPLHF
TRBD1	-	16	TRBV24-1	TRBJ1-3	TGTGCCACCAGTGAATTTAGACAGGGTTCTGGAAACACCATATATTTT	CATSEFRQGSGNTIYF
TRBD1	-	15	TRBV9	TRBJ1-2	TGTGCCAGCAGCGGGGGACAGGGAACGACATATGGCTACACCTTC	CASSGGQGTTYGYTF
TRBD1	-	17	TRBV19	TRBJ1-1	TGTGCCAGTAGCGAGACAGGGTTTAGGGGTATGAACACTGAAGCTTTCTTT	CASSETGFRGMNTEAFF
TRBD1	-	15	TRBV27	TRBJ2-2	TGTGCCAGCAGTTCACTGGACAGGTGGACCGGGGAGCTGTTTTTT	CASSSLDRWTGELFF
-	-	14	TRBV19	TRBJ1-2	TGTGCCAGTAGTATCGGCAGGGGAACTTATGGCTACACCTTC	CASSIGRGTYGYTF
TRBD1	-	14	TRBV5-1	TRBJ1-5	TGCGCCAGCAGCTCGGGACAGGGAGGTCAGCCCCAGCATTTT	CASSSGQGGQPQHF
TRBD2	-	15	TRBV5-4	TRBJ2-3	TGTGCCAGCAGCTCGGCGGGACTAGCTTCAGATACGCAGTATTTT	CASSSAGLASDTQYF
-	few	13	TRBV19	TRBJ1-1	TGTGCCAGTAGTAAGGACGGAAACACTGAAGCTTTCTTT	CASSKDGNTEAFF
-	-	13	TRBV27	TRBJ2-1	TGTGCCAGCCGGTTTCATGGGGGCGATGAGCAGTTCTTC	CASRFHGGDEQFF
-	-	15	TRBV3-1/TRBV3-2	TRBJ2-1	TGTGCCAGCAGCCAAGTACTAGATTCCTACAATGAGCAGTTCTTC	CASSQVLDSYNEQFF
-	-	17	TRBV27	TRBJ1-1	TGTGCCAGCAGTTTATCGGGGGGTGGACTGATGAACACTGAAGCTTTCTTT	CASSLSGGGLMNTEAFF
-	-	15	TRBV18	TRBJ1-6	TGTGCCAGCTCACCACCGAATCGTCCTAATTCACCCCTCCACTTT	CASSPPNRPNSPLHF
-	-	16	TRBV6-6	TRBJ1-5	TGTGCCAGCAGTTCCCCTGGGAGGGGCAGCAATCAGCCCCAGCATTTT	CASSSPGRGSNQPQHF
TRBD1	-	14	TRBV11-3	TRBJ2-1	TGTGCCAGCAGCTCTGTACAGGGGCATGGCGAGCAGTTCTTC	CASSSVQGHGEQFF
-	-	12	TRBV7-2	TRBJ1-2	TGTGCCAGCAGCTTCGAGACCGCAGGCTACACCTTC	CASSFETAGYTF
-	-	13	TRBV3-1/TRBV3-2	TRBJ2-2	TGTGCCAGCAGCCATTTGACGGGGGCTGAGCTGTTTTTT	CASSHLTGAELFF